A selection of T cell receptor beta chains follows, all from one sample in a study of blood T cell repertoires in COVID-19. Measured with immunoSEQ multiplex PCR; TCRdb has only the in-frame clones, and not every one. This table has roughly 150,000 clones, about four fifths appearing once. The sequencing input was peripheral blood. The receptors stem from an elderly woman with acute or convalescent COVID-19. The CDR3 runs from the conserved cysteine through the conserved F or W. D genes are given only for firm matches. Clone size is not always given. Where it is, it says once, few, many or a class for expanded clones.

>TRBV4-2|-|-|TRBJ2-7
TGTGCCAGCAGCCAAGAAGGACAGTCATCCTTCTACGAGCAGTACTTC
CASSQEGQSSFYEQYF
>TRBV15|-|-|TRBJ1-2
TGTGCCACAGCGCCTTCCCCAGAGGGTGGCTATGGCTACACCTTC
CATAPSPEGGYGYTF
>TRBV6-1|-|-|TRBJ2-2
TGTGCCAGCAGTGAAGTGGGTGGAGCGAACACCGGGGAGCTGTTTTTT
CASSEVGGANTGELFF
>TRBV4-1|-|TRBD1|TRBJ1-2
TGCGCCAGCAGCCGACCAGGACAGGGCCTCTATGGCTACACCTTC
CASSRPGQGLYGYTF
>TRBV6-1|-|-|TRBJ1-3
TGTGCCAGCAGTGAAACTGGGAGAGGCTCTGGAAACACCATATATTTT
CASSETGRGSGNTIYF
>TRBV7-2|-|-|TRBJ2-1
TGTGCCATGCAGCTGGGTAGCGTCAATGAGCAGTTCTTC
CAMQLGSVNEQFF
>TRBV6-5|few|-|TRBJ2-7
TGTGCCAGCAGAAAGGACAATACCTACGAGCAGTACTTC
CASRKDNTYEQYF
>TRBV12-3/TRBV12-4|few|-|TRBJ2-7
TGTGCCAGCAGTTTCCAGTACGAGCAGTACTTC
CASSFQYEQYF
>TRBV4-1|-|-|TRBJ1-6
TGCGCCAGCAGCCAAGCGTCGGGTTTTTATAATTCACCCCTCCACTTT
CASSQASGFYNSPLHF
>TRBV6-1|-|TRBD2|TRBJ2-7
TGTGCCAGCAGTGAAGGGACTAGCGTCTACGAGCAGTACTTC
CASSEGTSVYEQYF
>TRBV19|-|-|TRBJ2-7
TGTGCCAGTAGTATAAGGACAGCCCTCTCCTACGAGCAGTACTTC
CASSIRTALSYEQYF
>TRBV3-1/TRBV3-2|-|-|TRBJ2-5
TGTGCCAGCAGCCAAGGCCGACAGCGCGAGTGGACCCAGTACTTC
CASSQGRQREWTQYF
>TRBV21-1|-|-|TRBJ2-5
TGTGCCAGCAGCGTAGACAGGGCTTCCCAAGAGACCCAGTACTTC
CASSVDRASQETQYF
>TRBV5-1|-|TRBD2|TRBJ2-1
TGCGCCAGCAGCTTGCGGACTAGCGGGGGGAATACTTACAATGAGCAGTTCTTC
CASSLRTSGGNTYNEQFF
>TRBV9|-|TRBD1|TRBJ1-2
TGTGCCAGCAGCGAGAGGACAGGCGGCGGGAGGGGTGGTGGCTACACCTTC
CASSERTGGGRGGGYTF
>TRBV6-5|-|TRBD1|TRBJ1-6
TGTGCCACGCGGGGGACAGGGGACTCACCCCTCCACTTT
CATRGTGDSPLHF
>TRBV28|-|TRBD1|TRBJ2-7
TGTGCCAGCAGTTTAAAGGGGGCAGGGGAAGAGCAGTACTTC
CASSLKGAGEEQYF
>TRBV2|-|-|TRBJ1-5
TGTGCCAGCAGTGAAGCGAGGCAGCCCCAGCATTTT
CASSEARQPQHF
>TRBV5-6|-|-|TRBJ2-3
TGTGCCAGCAGCCCGTCCCGGGGCACAGATACGCAGTATTTT
CASSPSRGTDTQYF
>TRBV27|few|TRBD1|TRBJ2-1
TGTGCCAGCAGCATTAGAGACAGGGAGAAGTTCTTC
CASSIRDREKFF
>TRBV7-2|-|TRBD1|TRBJ1-5
TGTGCCAGCAGCCTGGGGACAGCCTATAGCAATCAGCCCCAGCATTTT
CASSLGTAYSNQPQHF
>TRBV19|-|-|TRBJ1-1
TGTGCCAGTAGGAACAGGGATACTGAAGCTTTCTTT
CASRNRDTEAFF
>TRBV2|-|-|TRBJ1-2
TGTGCCAGCAGGCGAGTCTATGGCTACACCTTC
CASRRVYGYTF
>TRBV24-1|-|-|TRBJ1-1
TGTGCCACCAGTGACCCGGACAGCACTGAAGCTTTCTTT
CATSDPDSTEAFF
>TRBV7-8|-|TRBD2|TRBJ2-7
TGTGCCAGCAGCTTAGCGGTAGGACTAGCGAATACCTACGAGCAGTACTTC
CASSLAVGLANTYEQYF
>TRBV7-2|-|-|TRBJ1-3
TGTGCCAGCAGCTTAGCCGTGTCTTGGGGGGGGGTTACTGGAAACACCATATATTTT
CASSLAVSWGGVTGNTIYF
>TRBV27|-|-|TRBJ2-3
TGTGCCAGCAGTTTAAACAGGGACACAGATACGCAGTATTTT
CASSLNRDTDTQYF
>TRBV29-1|-|TRBD1|TRBJ1-1
TGCAGCGCCTCCCAGGGGGCCTATGGTGGTACTGAAGCTTTCTTT
CSASQGAYGGTEAFF
>TRBV6-5|-|-|TRBJ2-1
TGTGCCAGCAGTCCCCAGGCCCTCGCATACAATGAGCAGTTCTTC
CASSPQALAYNEQFF
>TRBV28|few|TRBD1|TRBJ2-2
TGTGCCAGTTCGACAGGGATGAACACCGGGGAGCTGTTTTTT
CASSTGMNTGELFF
>TRBV10-3|-|TRBD1|TRBJ2-4
TGTGCCATCAGTGAGTCGACAGGGAGCAACCCCCTAGCCAAAAACATTCAGTACTTC
CAISESTGSNPLAKNIQYF
>TRBV18|-|-|TRBJ2-2
TGTGCCAGCTCACCAAGCCAGAACACCGGGGAGCTGTTTTTT
CASSPSQNTGELFF